What follows is one T cell receptor beta chain and its context. The data belong to a study of T cells in Graves' hyperthyroidism and ophthalmopathy. This CDR3 is 13 amino acids long. V was clipped by 3 bases and J by 3 bases, with 8 bases between them. Germline loops: CDR1 MDHEN, CDR2 SYDVKM. Researchers amplified the TCR beta CDR3 regions from RNA transcripts. TCR CDR3 underwent first-round RT-PCR with the HTBI primer set. TCRdb re-derived calls from the multiplex PCR reads in MiXCR, one entry per CDR3 protein. The table has roughly 500,000 distinct CDR3 sequences, about 45% seen once. This TCR was sampled from an adult woman with Graves' disease, either hyperthyroidism or ophthalmopathy (not recorded which). Sample: peripheral blood or thyroid tissue (not recorded which). The chain combines TRBV28 with TRBJ1-2; D remains ambiguous. In DNA, the CDR3 is TGTGCCAGCAGTTTGTCTAAGGACTATGGCTACACCTTC. It translates to CASSLSKDYGYTF.